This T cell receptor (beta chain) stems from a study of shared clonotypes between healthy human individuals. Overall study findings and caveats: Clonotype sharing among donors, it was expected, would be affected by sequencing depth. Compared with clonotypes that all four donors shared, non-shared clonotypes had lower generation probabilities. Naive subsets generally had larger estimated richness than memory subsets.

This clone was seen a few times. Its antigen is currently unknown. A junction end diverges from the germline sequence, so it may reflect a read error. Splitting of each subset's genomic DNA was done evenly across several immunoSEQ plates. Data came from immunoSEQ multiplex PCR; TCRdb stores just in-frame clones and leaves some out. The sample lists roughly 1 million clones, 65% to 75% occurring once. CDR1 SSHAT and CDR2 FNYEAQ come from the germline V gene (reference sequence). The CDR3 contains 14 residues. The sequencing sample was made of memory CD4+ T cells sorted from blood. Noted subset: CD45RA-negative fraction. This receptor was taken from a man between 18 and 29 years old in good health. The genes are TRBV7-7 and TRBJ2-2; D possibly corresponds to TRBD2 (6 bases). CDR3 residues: CASSRDLNTGELFF. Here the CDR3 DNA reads TGTGCTAGCAGCCGGGACTTGAACACCGGGGAGCTGTTTTTT.